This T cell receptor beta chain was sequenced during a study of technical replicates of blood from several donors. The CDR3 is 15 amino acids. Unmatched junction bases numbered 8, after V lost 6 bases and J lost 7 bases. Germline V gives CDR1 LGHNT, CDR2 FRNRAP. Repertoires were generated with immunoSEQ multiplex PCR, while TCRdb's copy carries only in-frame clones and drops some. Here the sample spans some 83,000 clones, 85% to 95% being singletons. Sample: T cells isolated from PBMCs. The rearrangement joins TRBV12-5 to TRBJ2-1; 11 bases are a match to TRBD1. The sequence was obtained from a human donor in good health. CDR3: CASGQGQGVVNEQFF. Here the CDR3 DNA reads TGTGCTAGTGGCCAGGGACAGGGGGTAGTTAATGAGCAGTTCTTC.